Listed below are T cell receptor beta chains from one sample, sequenced in a study of molecular identifiers for immune sequencing clone quantification. TCRdb fed the PCR reads into MiXCR, producing one record per CDR3 protein. The table includes about 40,000 distinct CDR3 sequences, about 18% detected once. Sequencing used naive CD8+ T cells from blood, with Jurkat cell RNA spiked in. The source of these receptors is a human donor in good health. Some libraries in this study had Jurkat cell RNA spiked in. Both conserved end residues are part of each CDR3. The D gene is left open where the match is weak. Not every row has a clone size; where given, it reads once, few, many or a size class.

D	size	V	J	DNA	CDR3
.	many	TRBV24-1	TRBJ2-7	TGTGCCACCAGGGCAGGGGCCCCCCACGAGCAGTACTTC	CATRAGAPHEQYF
.	many	TRBV11-2	TRBJ1-4	TGTGCCAGCAGGTCAAGGACAGCGCTTAATGAAAAACTGTTTTTT	CASRSRTALNEKLFF
TRBD1	many	TRBV27	TRBJ2-6	TGTGCCAGCAGTTTGGGACAGGGACCGTCTGGGGCCAACGTCCTGACTTTC	CASSLGQGPSGANVLTF
TRBD2	few	TRBV4-3	TRBJ2-7	TGCGCCAGCAGAACGGGACTAGCGTCGCACTACGAGCAGTACTTC	CASRTGLASHYEQYF
.	many	TRBV7-2	TRBJ1-5	TGTGCCAGCAGCCCTACGACAGTCCTGGGGGTGCCCCAGCATTTT	CASSPTTVLGVPQHF
.	.	TRBV6-2/TRBV6-3	TRBJ2-7	TGTGCCAGCACGGACAATTCGGACTACGAGCAGTACTTC	CASTDNSDYEQYF
.	many	TRBV7-3	TRBJ2-1	TGTGCCAGCAGCTCAATGGGGCTTCCTTCTTACAATGAGCAGTTCTTC	CASSSMGLPSYNEQFF
.	many	TRBV19	TRBJ2-1	TGTGCCAGTAGTATAGGGAGGTTTGGCGGCTCCTACAATGAGCAGTTCTTC	CASSIGRFGGSYNEQFF
TRBD2	many	TRBV27	TRBJ2-3	TGTGCCAGCAGCTGGACTAGCCGTACAGATACGCAGTATTTT	CASSWTSRTDTQYF
.	many	TRBV3-1	TRBJ1-1	TGTGCCAGCAGCTCACATACGGGTTCTGAAGCTTTCTTT	CASSSHTGSEAFF
.	many	TRBV11-2	TRBJ2-2	TGTGCCAGCAGCTTAGGGGGGTCCGGGGAGCTGTTTTTT	CASSLGGSGELFF
TRBD1	few	TRBV4-1	TRBJ2-5	TGTGCCAGCAGCTCAAGACAGGGCCAAGAGACCCAGTACTTC	CASSSRQGQETQYF
.	many	TRBV27	TRBJ2-7	TGTGCCAGCAGGGTTGGGGGCCCAGCCTACGAGCAGTACTTC	CASRVGGPAYEQYF
.	many	TRBV28	TRBJ2-2	TGTGCCAGCAGTTTGCGGTTATTCGCCGGGGAGCTGTTTTTT	CASSLRLFAGELFF
.	many	TRBV20-1	TRBJ2-1	TGCAGTGCTAGACTAGTCTCTGAGCAGTTCTTC	CSARLVSEQFF
.	many	TRBV3-1	TRBJ1-1	TGTGCCAGCATCCCCTCGGGCCAGATTAACACTGAAGCTTTCTTT	CASIPSGQINTEAFF
.	.	TRBV4-3	TRBJ2-7	TGCGCCAGCAGCCATGGCCGGGGGAGCTACGAGCAGTACTTC	CASSHGRGSYEQYF
TRBD1	.	TRBV29-1	TRBJ2-2	TGCAGCGCTCCGGGACAGGGAGGTGGTACTAGGGGCGGGGAGCTGTTTTTT	CSAPGQGGGTRGGELFF
.	many	TRBV4-1	TRBJ1-5	TGCGCCAGCAGCCAAGGCCCGGGCCTAGCGCCCCAGCCCCAGCATTTT	CASSQGPGLAPQPQHF
.	few	TRBV6-2/TRBV6-3	TRBJ2-1	TGTGCCAGCAGTTATATCGGAGACAGAAACAATGAGCAGTTCTTC	CASSYIGDRNNEQFF
.	.	TRBV24-1	TRBJ2-1	TGTGCCACCAGTGACAACTCCAATCGGGGCTATGAGCAGTTCTTC	CATSDNSNRGYEQFF
TRBD2	many	TRBV4-3	TRBJ2-7	TGCGCCAGCAGCCTATGGACTAGCGAGACGGAGCAGTACTTC	CASSLWTSETEQYF
.	.	TRBV15	TRBJ1-1	TGTGCCACCAGCAGAGAAAGGGGGGAGGGGCTTGGCACTGAAGCTTTCTTT	CATSRERGEGLGTEAFF
TRBD2	.	TRBV28	TRBJ2-5	TGTGCCAGCAGTTTCACGGGACTAGCGGGTGGGGGGTCAGAGACCCAGTACTTC	CASSFTGLAGGGSETQYF
.	many	TRBV11-2	TRBJ2-7	TGTGCCAGCAGCTTGTTTACCGAGCAGTACTTC	CASSLFTEQYF
TRBD1	.	TRBV12-3/TRBV12-4	TRBJ2-2	TGTGCCAGCAGTTTAAGGGACAGGAGCACCGGGGAGCTGTTTTTT	CASSLRDRSTGELFF
.	many	TRBV27	TRBJ1-5	TGTGCCAGCAGTTTAAGGGGTGGGGACTACCAGCCCCAGCATTTT	CASSLRGGDYQPQHF
.	many	TRBV7-2	TRBJ2-3	TGTGCCAGCAGTTCGCTGGACAGTTACAGCACAGATACGCAGTATTTT	CASSSLDSYSTDTQYF
.	many	TRBV7-2	TRBJ2-3	TGTGCCAGCAGCTTAGGAGGGTCGAATGCAGATACGCAGTATTTT	CASSLGGSNADTQYF
TRBD1	many	TRBV6-2/TRBV6-3	TRBJ1-5	TGTGCCAGCAGAGACAGGGGGTTACAGCCCCAGCATTTT	CASRDRGLQPQHF
.	many	TRBV5-1	TRBJ2-1	TGCGCCAGCAGTACTAAAGAAGCAAGCTCCTACAATGAGCAGTTCTTC	CASSTKEASSYNEQFF
TRBD2	many	TRBV11-2	TRBJ2-1	TGTGCCAGCAGCTTAGACCACCGTTCTAGCGGGAGACACAATGAGCAGTTCTTC	CASSLDHRSSGRHNEQFF
.	.	TRBV7-9	TRBJ2-7	TGTGCCAGCAGCTTACCAACCCAGGGTGGAGGGTACGAGCAGTACTTC	CASSLPTQGGGYEQYF
.	many	TRBV20-1	TRBJ2-2	TGCAGTGCGAAGACTAGTAAACCCACGGTGGCCGGGGAGCTGTTTTTT	CSAKTSKPTVAGELFF
.	many	TRBV19	TRBJ2-1	TGTGCCAGTAGCTCAGACTGGAGCTCCTACAATGAGCAGTTCTTC	CASSSDWSSYNEQFF
.	many	TRBV29-1	TRBJ1-2	TGCAGCGCCTGGTCTCGGGGATTCTATGGCTACACCTTC	CSAWSRGFYGYTF
.	many	TRBV11-2	TRBJ2-7	TGTGCCAGCAGCCCTCACAGGTCCTTCTACGAGCAGTACTTC	CASSPHRSFYEQYF
TRBD1	many	TRBV12-3/TRBV12-4	TRBJ2-5	TGTGCCAGCAGCCTCGGGACAGGGGGAAAGACCCAGTACTTC	CASSLGTGGKTQYF
.	many	TRBV5-6	TRBJ2-2	TGTGCCAGCAGCTTGGAGGGGGTCGGGACGACCGGGGAGCTGTTTTTT	CASSLEGVGTTGELFF
.	large	TRBV27	TRBJ1-1	TGTGCCAGCAGTTTAAGCGGCAGCATGAACACTGAAGCTTTCTTT	CASSLSGSMNTEAFF
.	medium-sized	TRBV9	TRBJ2-1	TGTGCCAGCACCCTGGGGGGATACTCCTACAATGAGCAGTTCTTC	CASTLGGYSYNEQFF
.	few	TRBV6-2/TRBV6-3	TRBJ2-1	TGTGCCAGCAGTTACTTCCGAGGCCACGATTGGGAGCAGTTCTTC	CASSYFRGHDWEQFF
.	many	TRBV28	TRBJ1-1	TGTGCCAGCATAGTGGGGGACACCCTCGCCCTCACTGAAGCTTTCTTT	CASIVGDTLALTEAFF
.	many	TRBV13	TRBJ2-1	TGTGCCAGCGAATTAGAAGAGGGCAATGAGCAGTTCTTC	CASELEEGNEQFF
.	many	TRBV10-3	TRBJ2-7	TGTGCCTCCAACTCCCGACAGGTATCCTACGAGCAGTACTTC	CASNSRQVSYEQYF
.	many	TRBV5-1	TRBJ1-6	TGCGCCAGCAGCTTTGGTGGGGCGAATTCACCCCTCCACTTT	CASSFGGANSPLHF
.	few	TRBV3-1	TRBJ2-1	TGTGCCAGCAGCCAAGACCCAGGACCCTACAATGAGCAGTTCTTC	CASSQDPGPYNEQFF
.	many	TRBV13	TRBJ1-3	TGTGCCAGCAGCCCCGGTGTACGGGGCCTCGGAAACACCATATATTTT	CASSPGVRGLGNTIYF
.	.	TRBV27	TRBJ2-5	TGTGCCAGCAGTTACACAGCGGAGACCCAGTACTTC	CASSYTAETQYF
.	many	TRBV27	TRBJ2-7	TGTGCCAGCAGTTGGAGTAGCGGCCCCTACGAGCAGTACTTC	CASSWSSGPYEQYF
.	many	TRBV11-1	TRBJ2-3	TGTGCCAGCAGCTTAAAGTACCATGATACGCAGTATTTT	CASSLKYHDTQYF
TRBD2	many	TRBV4-3	TRBJ2-7	TGCGCCAGCAGCCAGGAGACTAGCGGGATATACGAGCAGTACTTC	CASSQETSGIYEQYF
.	.	TRBV5-1	TRBJ2-1	TGCGCCAGCAGCTTGGACTACCCGAGCTCCCACAATGAGCAGTTCTTC	CASSLDYPSSHNEQFF
TRBD1	many	TRBV12-3/TRBV12-4	TRBJ2-5	TGTGCCAGCAGTTCCGGGACAGGCGCTGCTCAAGAGACCCAGTACTTC	CASSSGTGAAQETQYF
.	many	TRBV7-9	TRBJ2-2	TGTGCCAGCAGCACTCCAGGGAACACCGGGGAGCTGTTTTTT	CASSTPGNTGELFF
.	.	TRBV28	TRBJ2-7	TGTGCCAGCACCCAGGTGGGGGGATCCCGCGAGCAGTACTTC	CASTQVGGSREQYF
TRBD2	many	TRBV27	TRBJ2-7	TGTGCCAGCAGTCACGGACTAGCCTACGAGCAGTACTTC	CASSHGLAYEQYF